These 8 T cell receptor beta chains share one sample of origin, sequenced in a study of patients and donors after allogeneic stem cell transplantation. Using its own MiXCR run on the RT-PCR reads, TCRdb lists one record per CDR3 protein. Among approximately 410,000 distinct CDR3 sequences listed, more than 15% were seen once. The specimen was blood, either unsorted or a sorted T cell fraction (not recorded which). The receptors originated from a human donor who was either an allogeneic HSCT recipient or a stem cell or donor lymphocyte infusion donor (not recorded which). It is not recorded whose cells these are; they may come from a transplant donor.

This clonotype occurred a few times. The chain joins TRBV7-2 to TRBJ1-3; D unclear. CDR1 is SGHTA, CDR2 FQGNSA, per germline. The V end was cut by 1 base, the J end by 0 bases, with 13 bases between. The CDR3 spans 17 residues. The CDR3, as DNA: TGTGCCAGCAGCTTAGAACGGGTGCGGTCCTCTGGAAACACCATATATTTT. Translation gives CASSLERVRSSGNTIYF.

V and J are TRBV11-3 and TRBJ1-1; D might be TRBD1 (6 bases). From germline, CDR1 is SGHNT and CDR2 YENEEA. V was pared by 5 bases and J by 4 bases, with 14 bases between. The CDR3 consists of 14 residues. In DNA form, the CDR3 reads TGTGCCAGCAGCCCAACTCAGGGGAGCACTGAAGCTTTCTTT. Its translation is CASSPTQGSTEAFF.

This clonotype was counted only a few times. This chain's CDR3 is CATLEGASSEQYF. The DNA for the CDR3 is TGTGCCACCCTGGAAGGGGCGAGCTCCGAGCAGTACTTC. This rearrangement joins TRBV6-1 to TRBJ2-7; D is perhaps TRBD1 (5 bases). The CDR3 loop spans 13 amino acids. Germline CDR1 reads MNHNS; CDR2 reads SASEGT. V was pared by 10 bases and J by 6 bases, with 19 bases between.

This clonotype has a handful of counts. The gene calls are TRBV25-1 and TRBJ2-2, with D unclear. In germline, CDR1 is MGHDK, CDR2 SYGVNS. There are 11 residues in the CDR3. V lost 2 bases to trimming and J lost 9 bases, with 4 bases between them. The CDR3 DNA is TGTGCCAGCAGTGAAGCGCGGGAGCTGTTTTTT. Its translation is CASSEARELFF.

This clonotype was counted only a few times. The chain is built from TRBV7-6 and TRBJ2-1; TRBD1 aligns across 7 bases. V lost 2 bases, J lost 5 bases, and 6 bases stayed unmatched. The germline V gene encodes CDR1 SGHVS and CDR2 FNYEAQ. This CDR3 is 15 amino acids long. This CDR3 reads CASSLRGLRNNEQFF. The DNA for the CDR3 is TGTGCCAGCAGCTTAAGGGGGCTTAGGAACAATGAGCAGTTCTTC.

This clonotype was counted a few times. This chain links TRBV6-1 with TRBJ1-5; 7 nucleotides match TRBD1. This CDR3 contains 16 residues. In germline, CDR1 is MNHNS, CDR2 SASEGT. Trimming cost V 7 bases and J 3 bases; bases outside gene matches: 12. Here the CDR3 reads CASIRQGRGDNQPQHF. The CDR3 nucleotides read TGTGCCAGCATCAGACAGGGTAGAGGTGACAATCAGCCCCAGCATTTT.

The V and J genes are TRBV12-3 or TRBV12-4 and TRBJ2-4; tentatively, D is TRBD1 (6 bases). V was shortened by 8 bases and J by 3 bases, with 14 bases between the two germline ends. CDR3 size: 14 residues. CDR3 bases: TGTGCCAGCCTGTTGACAGGTGACAAAAACATTCAGTACTTC. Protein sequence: CASLLTGDKNIQYF.

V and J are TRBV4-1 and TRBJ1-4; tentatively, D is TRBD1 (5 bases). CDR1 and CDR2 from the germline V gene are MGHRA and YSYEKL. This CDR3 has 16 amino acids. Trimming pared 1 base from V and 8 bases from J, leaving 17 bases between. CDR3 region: CASSQARREGGEKLFF. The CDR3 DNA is TGCGCCAGCAGCCAAGCCCGCAGGGAGGGAGGCGAAAAACTGTTTTTT.